This T cell receptor (beta chain) comes out of a study of blood T cells in healthy people across ages. Primers used in a second PCR of roughly 6 to 12 cycles were a sample-barcoded 5' primer and a J-beta primer mix. MiXCR, applied by TCRdb to the 5' RACE reads, yields one record per CDR3 protein. In the table there are approximately 2,000,000 distinct CDR3 sequences, approximately 40% of which are singletons. Germline assignment: CDR1 MDHEN and CDR2 SYDVKM. Trimming left V 11 bases short and J 1 base short, with 12 bases between. The CDR3 covers 13 residues. This sequence joins TRBV28 and TRBJ2-4; D call uncertain. The sample taken for sequencing was blood. The origin of this receptor is a human donor in good health. The DNA for the CDR3 is TGTGCCGCCATCGACTGGGCCAAAAACATTCAGTACTTC. Its protein is CAAIDWAKNIQYF.